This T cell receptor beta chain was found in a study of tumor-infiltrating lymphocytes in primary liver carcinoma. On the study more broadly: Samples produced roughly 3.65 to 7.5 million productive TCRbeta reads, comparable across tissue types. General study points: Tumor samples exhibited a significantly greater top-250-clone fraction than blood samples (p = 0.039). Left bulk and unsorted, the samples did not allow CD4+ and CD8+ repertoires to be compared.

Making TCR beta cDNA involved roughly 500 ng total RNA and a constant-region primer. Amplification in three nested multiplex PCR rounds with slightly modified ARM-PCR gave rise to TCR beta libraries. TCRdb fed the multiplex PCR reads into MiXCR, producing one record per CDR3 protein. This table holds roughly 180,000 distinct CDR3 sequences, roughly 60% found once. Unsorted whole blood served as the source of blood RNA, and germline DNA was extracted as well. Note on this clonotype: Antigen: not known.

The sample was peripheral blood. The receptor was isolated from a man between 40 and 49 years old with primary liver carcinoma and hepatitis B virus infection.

The CDR3 coding sequence is TGTGCCAGCAGCATCCCGGGAGTATCTAACACTGAAGCTTTCTTT. Translated: CASSIPGVSNTEAFF. The chain employs TRBV28 and TRBJ1-1; no reliable D call. Per germline, CDR1 MDHEN and CDR2 SYDVKM. This CDR3 comprises 15 residues. Trimming left V 6 bases short and J 2 bases short, with 16 bases between.